Listed below are T cell receptor beta chains from one sample, sequenced in a study of CD8 T cells in ankylosing spondylitis. In TCRdb, the 5' RACE reads were re-called with MiXCR into one record per CDR3 protein. The sample shows 200,000 to 250,000 distinct CDR3 sequences, 20% to 30% of them seen only once. Sequenced: blood, either unsorted or a sorted T cell fraction (not recorded which). The receptors originated from a male donor with ankylosing spondylitis or in good health (not recorded which). Both conserved end residues are part of each CDR3. A D gene is named only where the DNA matches it firmly. Clone size is stated in some rows and not others, as once, few, many or a class when expanded.

cdr3_aa: CASSQPGVIQETQYF
cdr3_nt: TGTGCCAGCAGCCAACCAGGGGTCATACAGGAGACCCAGTACTTC
j_call: TRBJ2-5
clone_size: few
d_call: NA
v_call: TRBV7-9

cdr3_aa: CASGTSGRDTQYF
cdr3_nt: TGTGCCAGCGGGACTAGCGGGAGGGATACGCAGTATTTT
j_call: TRBJ2-3
clone_size: many
d_call: TRBD2
v_call: TRBV11-2

cdr3_aa: CSVIPGQARKLFF
cdr3_nt: TGCAGTGTCATTCCGGGACAGGCTCGAAAACTGTTTTTT
j_call: TRBJ1-4
clone_size: many
d_call: TRBD1
v_call: TRBV20-1

cdr3_aa: CASSFVSSGANVLTF
cdr3_nt: TGTGCCAGCAGCTTTGTAAGCTCTGGGGCCAACGTCCTGACTTTC
j_call: TRBJ2-6
clone_size: NA
d_call: NA
v_call: TRBV5-5

cdr3_aa: CSARGSWPGRSGTYEQYF
cdr3_nt: TGCAGTGCTAGAGGTTCATGGCCCGGGAGGAGTGGCACCTACGAGCAGTACTTC
j_call: TRBJ2-7
clone_size: few
d_call: TRBD2
v_call: TRBV20-1

cdr3_aa: CASSESPFDRVNTEAFF
cdr3_nt: TGTGCCAGCAGTGAAAGCCCCTTCGACAGAGTCAACACTGAAGCTTTCTTT
j_call: TRBJ1-1
clone_size: few
d_call: NA
v_call: TRBV6-1

cdr3_aa: CSARASGRGPHQETQYF
cdr3_nt: TGCAGTGCTAGAGCTAGCGGGAGGGGGCCGCACCAAGAGACCCAGTACTTC
j_call: TRBJ2-5
clone_size: NA
d_call: TRBD2
v_call: TRBV20-1

cdr3_aa: CATTPFGAGANVLTF
cdr3_nt: TGTGCCACCACGCCGTTTGGGGCTGGGGCCAACGTCCTGACTTTC
j_call: TRBJ2-6
clone_size: NA
d_call: NA
v_call: TRBV6-1

cdr3_aa: CASSFFDLAVNYNEQFF
cdr3_nt: TGTGCCAGCAGTTTTTTCGACCTAGCGGTCAACTACAATGAGCAGTTCTTC
j_call: TRBJ2-1
clone_size: NA
d_call: TRBD2
v_call: TRBV12-3/TRBV12-4

cdr3_aa: CASSQDWGRSRVTDTQYF
cdr3_nt: TGCGCCAGCAGCCAAGATTGGGGGCGGAGCCGTGTGACAGATACGCAGTATTTT
j_call: TRBJ2-3
clone_size: many
d_call: NA
v_call: TRBV4-1

cdr3_aa: CSVTGGGNTEAFF
cdr3_nt: TGCAGCGTTACAGGGGGAGGGAACACTGAAGCTTTCTTT
j_call: TRBJ1-1
clone_size: many
d_call: TRBD1
v_call: TRBV29-1

cdr3_aa: CASSRGTTTDTQYF
cdr3_nt: TGTGCCAGCAGCCGAGGGACTACCACAGATACGCAGTATTTT
j_call: TRBJ2-3
clone_size: few
d_call: TRBD2
v_call: TRBV6-1

cdr3_aa: CSARSPGLAGGTQETQYF
cdr3_nt: TGCAGTGCTAGGTCTCCTGGACTAGCGGGAGGTACACAAGAGACCCAGTACTTC
j_call: TRBJ2-5
clone_size: many
d_call: TRBD2
v_call: TRBV20-1

cdr3_aa: CSVEVSGSTDTQYF
cdr3_nt: TGCAGCGTTGAAGTTTCGGGAAGCACAGATACGCAGTATTTT
j_call: TRBJ2-3
clone_size: many
d_call: NA
v_call: TRBV29-1

cdr3_aa: CASSPGGYTDTQYF
cdr3_nt: TGTGCCAGCAGCCCCGGAGGTTACACAGATACGCAGTATTTT
j_call: TRBJ2-3
clone_size: many
d_call: NA
v_call: TRBV7-3

cdr3_aa: CASSLADRSHEQFF
cdr3_nt: TGCGCCAGCAGCTTGGCCGACAGGAGCCATGAGCAGTTCTTC
j_call: TRBJ2-1
clone_size: NA
d_call: NA
v_call: TRBV5-1

cdr3_aa: CSASGGPSNTEAFF
cdr3_nt: TGCAGTGCCTCGGGGGGGCCATCGAACACTGAAGCTTTCTTT
j_call: TRBJ1-1
clone_size: many
d_call: NA
v_call: TRBV20-1

cdr3_aa: CASSLSPSLADEQYF
cdr3_nt: TGTGCCAGCAGCTTGAGTCCTTCGTTAGCAGACGAGCAGTACTTC
j_call: TRBJ2-7
clone_size: many
d_call: NA
v_call: TRBV5-6

cdr3_aa: CSAVKHGGNTEAFF
cdr3_nt: TGCAGCGCCGTAAAACACGGGGGGAACACTGAAGCTTTCTTT
j_call: TRBJ1-1
clone_size: few
d_call: NA
v_call: TRBV29-1

cdr3_aa: CASSVRQGGETQYF
cdr3_nt: TGTGCCAGCAGTGTCCGACAGGGGGGCGAGACCCAGTACTTC
j_call: TRBJ2-5
clone_size: many
d_call: TRBD1
v_call: TRBV27

cdr3_aa: CASSQDRTGVAEEQFF
cdr3_nt: TGTGCCAGCAGCCAAGATAGGACAGGGGTGGCGGAGGAGCAGTTCTTC
j_call: TRBJ2-1
clone_size: many
d_call: TRBD1
v_call: TRBV3-1

cdr3_aa: CASSPQGAAGNTIYF
cdr3_nt: TGTGCCAGCAGCCCACAGGGTGCCGCTGGAAACACCATATATTTT
j_call: TRBJ1-3
clone_size: NA
d_call: NA
v_call: TRBV7-2

cdr3_aa: CASSSPPASPAPEQFF
cdr3_nt: TGTGCCAGCAGTTCCCCTCCTGCTAGCCCGGCCCCGGAGCAGTTCTTC
j_call: TRBJ2-1
clone_size: many
d_call: NA
v_call: TRBV28

cdr3_aa: CSARDRLAGGGYEQYF
cdr3_nt: TGCAGTGCTAGAGATCGGCTAGCGGGAGGGGGCTACGAGCAGTACTTC
j_call: TRBJ2-7
clone_size: few
d_call: TRBD2
v_call: TRBV20-1

cdr3_aa: CASRISSGVYNEQFF
cdr3_nt: TGTGCCAGCAGGATCTCTAGCGGCGTCTACAATGAGCAGTTCTTC
j_call: TRBJ2-1
clone_size: many
d_call: TRBD2
v_call: TRBV12-3/TRBV12-4

cdr3_aa: CASTGFGADTQYF
cdr3_nt: TGTGCCAGCACGGGATTCGGGGCAGATACGCAGTATTTT
j_call: TRBJ2-3
clone_size: many
d_call: NA
v_call: TRBV12-3/TRBV12-4

cdr3_aa: CSVAGSADNYGYTF
cdr3_nt: TGCAGCGTTGCGGGGTCGGCCGATAACTATGGCTACACCTTC
j_call: TRBJ1-2
clone_size: few
d_call: NA
v_call: TRBV29-1

cdr3_aa: CASSLGQFNNEQFF
cdr3_nt: TGCGCCAGCAGCTTGGGGCAGTTCAACAATGAGCAGTTCTTC
j_call: TRBJ2-1
clone_size: NA
d_call: NA
v_call: TRBV5-1

cdr3_aa: CASSLADRRDYEQYF
cdr3_nt: TGTGCCAGCAGTTTAGCCGACAGAAGGGACTACGAGCAGTACTTC
j_call: TRBJ2-7
clone_size: few
d_call: NA
v_call: TRBV12-3/TRBV12-4

cdr3_aa: CASRPPGLYNEQFF
cdr3_nt: TGTGCCAGCAGACCACCGGGACTCTACAATGAGCAGTTCTTC
j_call: TRBJ2-1
clone_size: many
d_call: NA
v_call: TRBV12-3/TRBV12-4

cdr3_aa: CSVAGMKETQYF
cdr3_nt: TGCAGCGTTGCTGGGATGAAGGAGACCCAGTACTTC
j_call: TRBJ2-5
clone_size: NA
d_call: NA
v_call: TRBV29-1

cdr3_aa: CASSGRDVNQPQHF
cdr3_nt: TGTGCCAGCAGCGGGAGGGATGTAAATCAGCCCCAGCATTTT
j_call: TRBJ1-5
clone_size: NA
d_call: NA
v_call: TRBV9

cdr3_aa: CSARDRLSSGANVLTF
cdr3_nt: TGCAGTGCTAGAGATCGACTATCCTCTGGGGCCAACGTCCTGACTTTC
j_call: TRBJ2-6
clone_size: NA
d_call: NA
v_call: TRBV20-1

cdr3_aa: CASSLLGSGSGNEQFF
cdr3_nt: TGTGCCAGCAGTTTATTGGGAAGCGGGAGTGGTAATGAGCAGTTCTTC
j_call: TRBJ2-1
clone_size: many
d_call: TRBD2
v_call: TRBV28

cdr3_aa: CASSSGLAGNNEQFF
cdr3_nt: TGTGCCAGCAGCTCCGGACTAGCGGGTAACAATGAGCAGTTCTTC
j_call: TRBJ2-1
clone_size: few
d_call: TRBD2
v_call: TRBV7-3

cdr3_aa: CASSNSYEQYF
cdr3_nt: TGTGCCAGCAGTAATTCCTACGAGCAGTACTTC
j_call: TRBJ2-7
clone_size: many
d_call: NA
v_call: TRBV6-5

cdr3_aa: CASSLTSQGGYEQYF
cdr3_nt: TGTGCCAGCAGCTTAACTTCGCAGGGGGGCTACGAGCAGTACTTC
j_call: TRBJ2-7
clone_size: few
d_call: NA
v_call: TRBV7-2

cdr3_aa: CASSPQGERITDTQYF
cdr3_nt: TGTGCCAGCAGCCCCCAGGGTGAGCGGATCACAGATACGCAGTATTTT
j_call: TRBJ2-3
clone_size: NA
d_call: NA
v_call: TRBV7-2